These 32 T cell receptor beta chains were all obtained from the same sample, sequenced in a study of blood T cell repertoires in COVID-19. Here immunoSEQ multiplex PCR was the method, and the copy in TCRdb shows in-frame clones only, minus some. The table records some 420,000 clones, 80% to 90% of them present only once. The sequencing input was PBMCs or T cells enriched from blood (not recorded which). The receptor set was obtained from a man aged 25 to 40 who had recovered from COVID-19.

The CDR3: CASSSHYLAGGIDEQYF. The CDR3 coding sequence is TGTGCCAGCAGTTCGCACTACTTAGCGGGAGGTATCGACGAGCAGTACTTC. This chain uses TRBV27 with TRBJ2-7, with TRBD2 matching 10 bases. Per the germline V gene, CDR1 is MNHEY and CDR2 is SMNVEV (reference sequence). This CDR3 comprises 17 residues. Trimming at V came to 4 bases and at J to 5 bases, leaving 14 bases not matched to a gene.

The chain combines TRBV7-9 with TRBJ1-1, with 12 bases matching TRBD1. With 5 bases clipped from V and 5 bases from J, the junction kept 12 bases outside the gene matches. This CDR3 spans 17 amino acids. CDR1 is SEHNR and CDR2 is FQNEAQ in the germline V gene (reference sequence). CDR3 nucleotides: TGTGCCAGCAGCCCAATCGGGACAGGGGGCGTTCGGACTGAAGCTTTCTTT. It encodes CASSPIGTGGVRTEAFF.

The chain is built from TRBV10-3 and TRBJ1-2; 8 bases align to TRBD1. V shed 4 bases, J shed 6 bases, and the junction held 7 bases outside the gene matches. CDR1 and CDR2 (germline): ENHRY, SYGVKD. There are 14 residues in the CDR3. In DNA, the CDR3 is TGTGCCATCAGTGGGACAGGGCTATTCGATGGCTACACCTTC. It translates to CAISGTGLFDGYTF.

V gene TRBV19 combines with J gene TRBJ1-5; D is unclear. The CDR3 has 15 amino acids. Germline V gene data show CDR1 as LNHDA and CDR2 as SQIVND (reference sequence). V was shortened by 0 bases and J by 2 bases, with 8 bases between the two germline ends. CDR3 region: CASSIDLRGNQPQHF. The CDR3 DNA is TGTGCCAGTAGTATAGATCTGAGGGGCAATCAGCCCCAGCATTTT.

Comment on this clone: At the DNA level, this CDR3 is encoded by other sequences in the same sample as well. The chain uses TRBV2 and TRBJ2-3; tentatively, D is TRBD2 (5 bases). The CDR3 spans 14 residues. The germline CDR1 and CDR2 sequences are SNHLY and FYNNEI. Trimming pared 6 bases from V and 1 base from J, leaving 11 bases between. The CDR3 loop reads CASSGPGGTDTQYF. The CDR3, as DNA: TGTGCCAGCAGCGGACCCGGGGGCACAGATACGCAGTATTTT.

The CDR3 loop reads CASSLDPRGYPYNEQFF. CDR3 nucleotide sequence: TGTGCCAGCAGCTTAGATCCGCGCGGGTATCCCTACAATGAGCAGTTCTTC. The chain carries TRBV11-3 and TRBJ2-1; TRBD2 might be the D (5 bases). CDR1 SGHNT and CDR2 YENEEA come from the germline V gene. The ends were cut back, 0 bases at V and 2 bases at J, with 14 bases in the middle. The CDR3 covers 17 residues. The variable domain in full, completed from reference TRBV11-3 and TRBJ2-1, reads EAGVVQSPRYKIIEKKQPVAFWCNPISGHNTLYWYLQNLGQGPELLIRYENEEAVDDSQLPKDRFSAERLKGVDSTLKIQPAELGDSAVYLCASSLDPRGYPYNEQFFGPGTRLTVL.

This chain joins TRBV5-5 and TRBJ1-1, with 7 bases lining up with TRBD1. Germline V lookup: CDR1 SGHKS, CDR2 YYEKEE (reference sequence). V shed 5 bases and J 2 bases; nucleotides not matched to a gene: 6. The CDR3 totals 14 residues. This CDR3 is CASSSQGYNTEAFF. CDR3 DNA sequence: TGTGCCAGCAGTTCACAGGGGTATAACACTGAAGCTTTCTTT.

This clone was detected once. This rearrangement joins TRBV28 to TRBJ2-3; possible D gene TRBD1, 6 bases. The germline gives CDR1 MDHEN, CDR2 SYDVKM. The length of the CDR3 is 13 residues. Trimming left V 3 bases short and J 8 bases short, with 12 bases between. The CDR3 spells CASSFAGARTQYF. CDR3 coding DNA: TGTGCCAGCAGTTTCGCAGGGGCGCGTACGCAGTATTTT.

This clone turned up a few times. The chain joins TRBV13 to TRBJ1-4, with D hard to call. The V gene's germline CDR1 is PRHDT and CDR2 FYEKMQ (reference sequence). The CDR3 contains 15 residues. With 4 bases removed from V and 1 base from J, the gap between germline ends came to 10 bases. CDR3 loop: CASSSSWGTNEKLFF. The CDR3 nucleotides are TGTGCCAGCAGCTCTAGCTGGGGAACTAATGAAAAACTGTTTTTT.

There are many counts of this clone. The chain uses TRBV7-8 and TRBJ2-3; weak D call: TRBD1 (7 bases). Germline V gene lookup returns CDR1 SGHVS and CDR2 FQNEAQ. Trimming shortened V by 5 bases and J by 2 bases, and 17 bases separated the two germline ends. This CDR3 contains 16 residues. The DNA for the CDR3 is TGTGCCAGCAGCGGAGGGACAGCCGATTACACAGATACGCAGTATTTT. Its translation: CASSGGTADYTDTQYF.

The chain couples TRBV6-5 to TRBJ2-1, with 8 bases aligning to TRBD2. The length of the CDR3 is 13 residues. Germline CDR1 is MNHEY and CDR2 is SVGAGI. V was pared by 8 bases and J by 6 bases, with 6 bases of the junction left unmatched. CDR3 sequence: CASVGLAGNEQFF. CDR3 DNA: TGTGCCAGCGTAGGACTAGCAGGCAATGAGCAGTTCTTC.

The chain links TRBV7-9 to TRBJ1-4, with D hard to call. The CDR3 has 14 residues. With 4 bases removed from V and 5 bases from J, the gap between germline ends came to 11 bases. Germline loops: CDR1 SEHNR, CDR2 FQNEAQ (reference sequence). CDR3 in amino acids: CASSSGLINEKLFF. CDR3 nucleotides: TGTGCCAGCAGCTCCGGACTGATAAATGAAAAACTGTTTTTT. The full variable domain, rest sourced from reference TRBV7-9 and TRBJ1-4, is DTGVSQNPRHKITKRGQNVTFRCDPISEHNRLYWYRQTLGQGPEFLTYFQNEAQLEKSRLLSDRFSAERPKGSFSTLEIQRTEQGDSAMYLCASSSGLINEKLFFGSGTQLSVL.

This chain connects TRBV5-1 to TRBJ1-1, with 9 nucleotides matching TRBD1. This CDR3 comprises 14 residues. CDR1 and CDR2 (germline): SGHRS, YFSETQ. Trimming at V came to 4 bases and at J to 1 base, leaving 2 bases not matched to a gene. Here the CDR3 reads CASSRGQGNTEAFF. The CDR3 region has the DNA TGCGCCAGCAGCAGGGGACAGGGGAACACTGAAGCTTTCTTT.

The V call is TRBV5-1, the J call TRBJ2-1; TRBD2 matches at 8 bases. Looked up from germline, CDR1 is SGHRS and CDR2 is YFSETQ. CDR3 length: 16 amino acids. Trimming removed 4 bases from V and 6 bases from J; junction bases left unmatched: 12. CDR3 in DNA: TGCGCCAGCAGCCGTACTCTAGCGGGCAAACGCAATGAGCAGTTCTTC. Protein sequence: CASSRTLAGKRNEQFF.

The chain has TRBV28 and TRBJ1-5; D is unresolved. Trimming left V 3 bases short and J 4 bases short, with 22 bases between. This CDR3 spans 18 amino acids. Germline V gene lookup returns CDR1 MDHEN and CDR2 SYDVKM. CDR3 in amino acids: CASSFGRLVGLGNQPQHF. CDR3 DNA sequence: TGTGCCAGCAGTTTCGGCAGGTTGGTTGGGTTAGGAAATCAGCCCCAGCATTTT.

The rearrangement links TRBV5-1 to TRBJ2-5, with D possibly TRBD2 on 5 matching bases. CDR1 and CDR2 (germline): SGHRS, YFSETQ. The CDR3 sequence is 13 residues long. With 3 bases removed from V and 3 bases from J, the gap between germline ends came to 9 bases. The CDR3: CASSSVGEETQYF. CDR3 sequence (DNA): TGCGCCAGCAGCTCCGTGGGAGAAGAGACCCAGTACTTC.

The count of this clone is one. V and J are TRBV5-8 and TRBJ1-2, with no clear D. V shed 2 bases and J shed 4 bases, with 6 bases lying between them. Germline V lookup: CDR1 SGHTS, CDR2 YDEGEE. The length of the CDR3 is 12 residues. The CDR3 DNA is TGTGCCAGCAGCTTCGAGGGCTATGGCTACACCTTC. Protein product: CASSFEGYGYTF.

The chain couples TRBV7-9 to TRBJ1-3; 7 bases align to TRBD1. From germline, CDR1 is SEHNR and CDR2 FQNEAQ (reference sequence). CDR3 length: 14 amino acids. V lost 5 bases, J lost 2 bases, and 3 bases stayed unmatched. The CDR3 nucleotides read TGTGCCAGCAGCCGTGGGACAGCTGGAAACACCATATATTTT. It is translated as CASSRGTAGNTIYF.

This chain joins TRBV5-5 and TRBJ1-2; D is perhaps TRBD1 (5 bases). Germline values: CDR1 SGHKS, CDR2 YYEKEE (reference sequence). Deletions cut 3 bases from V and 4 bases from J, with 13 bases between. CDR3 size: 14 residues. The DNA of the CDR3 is TGTGCCAGCAGCTCGGACATGCTCGGCTATGGCTACACCTTC. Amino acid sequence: CASSSDMLGYGYTF.

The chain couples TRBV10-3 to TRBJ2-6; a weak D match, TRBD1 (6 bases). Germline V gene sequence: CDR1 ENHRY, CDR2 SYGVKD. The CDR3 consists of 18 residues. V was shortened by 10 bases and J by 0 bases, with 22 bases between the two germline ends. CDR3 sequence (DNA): TGTGCCAGCATGGTGAGACAGGACTCCCTCTCTGGGGCCAACGTCCTGACTTTC. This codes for CASMVRQDSLSGANVLTF.

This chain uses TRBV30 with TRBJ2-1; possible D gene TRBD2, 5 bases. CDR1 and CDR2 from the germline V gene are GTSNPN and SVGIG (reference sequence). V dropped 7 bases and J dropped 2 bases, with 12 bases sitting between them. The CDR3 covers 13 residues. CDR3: CASNRLTYNEQFF. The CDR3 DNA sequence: TGTGCCTCCAACAGACTAACCTACAATGAGCAGTTCTTC. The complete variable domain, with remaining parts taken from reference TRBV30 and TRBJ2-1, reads SQTIHQWPATLVQPVGSPLSLECTVEGTSNPNLYWYRQAAGRGLQLLFYSVGIGQISSEVPQNLSASRPQDRQFILSSKKLLLSDSGFYLCASNRLTYNEQFFGPGTRLTVL.

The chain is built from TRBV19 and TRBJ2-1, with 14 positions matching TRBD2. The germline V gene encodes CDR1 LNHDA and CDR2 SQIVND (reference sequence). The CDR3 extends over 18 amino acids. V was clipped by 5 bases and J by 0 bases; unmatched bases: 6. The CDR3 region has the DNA TGTGCCAGTAGTCCTCGGACTAGCGGGGGGAGCTCCTACAATGAGCAGTTCTTC. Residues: CASSPRTSGGSSYNEQFF.

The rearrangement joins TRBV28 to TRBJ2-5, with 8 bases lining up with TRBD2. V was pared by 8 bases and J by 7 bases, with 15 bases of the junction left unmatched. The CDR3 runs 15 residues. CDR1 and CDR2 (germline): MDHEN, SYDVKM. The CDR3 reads CASAVPQGSGGTQYF. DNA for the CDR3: TGTGCCAGCGCGGTCCCTCAGGGGAGCGGGGGGACCCAGTACTTC.

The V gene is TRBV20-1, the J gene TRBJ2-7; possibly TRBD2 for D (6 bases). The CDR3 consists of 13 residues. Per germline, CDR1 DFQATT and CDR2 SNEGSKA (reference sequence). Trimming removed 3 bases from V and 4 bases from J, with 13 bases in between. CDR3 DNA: TGCAGTGCTAGTGGGTCGGGAGAATACGAGCAGTACTTC. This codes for CSASGSGEYEQYF.

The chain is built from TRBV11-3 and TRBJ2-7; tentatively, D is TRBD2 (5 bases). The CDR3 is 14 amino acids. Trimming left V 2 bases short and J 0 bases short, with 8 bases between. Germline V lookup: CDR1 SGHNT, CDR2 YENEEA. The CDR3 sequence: CASSLTSFSYEQYF. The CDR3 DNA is TGTGCCAGCAGCTTAACTAGTTTCTCCTACGAGCAGTACTTC.

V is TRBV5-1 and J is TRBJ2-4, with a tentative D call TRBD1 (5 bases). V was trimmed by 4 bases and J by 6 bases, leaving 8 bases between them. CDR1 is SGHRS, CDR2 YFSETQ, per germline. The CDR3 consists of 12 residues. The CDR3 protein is CASSDQGNIQYF. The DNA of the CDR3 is TGCGCCAGCAGCGATCAGGGAAACATTCAGTACTTC.

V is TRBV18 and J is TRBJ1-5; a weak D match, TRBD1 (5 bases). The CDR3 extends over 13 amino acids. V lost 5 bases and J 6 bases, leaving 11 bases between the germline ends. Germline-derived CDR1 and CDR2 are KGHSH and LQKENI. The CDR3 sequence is CASSGAHSQPQHF. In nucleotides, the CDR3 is TGTGCCAGCTCAGGGGCACATAGTCAGCCCCAGCATTTT.

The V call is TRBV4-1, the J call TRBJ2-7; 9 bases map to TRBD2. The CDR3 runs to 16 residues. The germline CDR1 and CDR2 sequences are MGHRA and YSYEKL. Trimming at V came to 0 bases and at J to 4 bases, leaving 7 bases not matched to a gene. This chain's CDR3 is CASSQDDLAGVYEQYF. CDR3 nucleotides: TGCGCCAGCAGCCAAGATGACTTAGCGGGAGTTTACGAGCAGTACTTC.

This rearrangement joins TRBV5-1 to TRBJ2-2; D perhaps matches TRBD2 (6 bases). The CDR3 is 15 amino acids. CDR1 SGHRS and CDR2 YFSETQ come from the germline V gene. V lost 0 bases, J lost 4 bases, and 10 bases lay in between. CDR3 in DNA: TGCGCCAGCAGCTTGGCCGGGGGTACCACCGGGGAGCTGTTTTTT. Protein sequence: CASSLAGGTTGELFF.

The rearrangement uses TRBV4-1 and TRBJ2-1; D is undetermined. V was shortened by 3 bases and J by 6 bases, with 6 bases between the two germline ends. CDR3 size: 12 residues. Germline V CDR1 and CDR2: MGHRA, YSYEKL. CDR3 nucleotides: TGCGCCAGCAGCCACTTCAGCAATGAGCAGTTCTTC. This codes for CASSHFSNEQFF.

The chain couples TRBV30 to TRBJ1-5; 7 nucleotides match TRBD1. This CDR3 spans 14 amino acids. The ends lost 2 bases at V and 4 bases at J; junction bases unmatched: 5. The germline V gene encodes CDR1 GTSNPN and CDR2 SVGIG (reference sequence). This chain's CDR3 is CAWSPTDRNQPQHF. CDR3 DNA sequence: TGTGCCTGGAGTCCTACGGACAGGAATCAGCCCCAGCATTTT.

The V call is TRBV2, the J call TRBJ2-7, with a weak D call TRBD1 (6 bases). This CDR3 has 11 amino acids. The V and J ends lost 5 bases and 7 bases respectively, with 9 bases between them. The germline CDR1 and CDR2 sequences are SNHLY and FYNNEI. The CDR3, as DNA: TGTGCCAGCAGTAGGGGGACGGAGCAGTACTTC. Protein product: CASSRGTEQYF.